Presented here are 28 T cell receptor beta chains from one specimen sequenced in a study of shared clonotypes between healthy human individuals (dated by TCRdb to the early 2020s). Receptors were amplified or captured by the immunoSEQ multiplex PCR assay. This immuneACCESS table, as held by TCRdb, lists in-frame sequences with V and J called but not all clones. Of the missing ones, under half trace to an unresolved V gene in checked studies; the others have no known cause. This sample lists about a million clones; 70% to 80% were detected once. About 1.5% of the sample comes from the top ten. Sequencing was performed on memory CD4+ T cells sorted from blood. The cell subset or site label for this specimen denotes: CD45RA-negative fraction. The receptors stem from a young man in good health.

This clone appeared once. The chain carries TRBV7-2 and TRBJ2-1; TRBD2 matches at 8 bases. This CDR3 comprises 14 residues. Germline CDR1 reads SGHTA; CDR2 reads FQGNSA. J lost 15 bases, V lost 1 base, and 11 bases had no gene match. The CDR3 DNA reads TGTGCCAGCAGCTTAGAGGGGGGACTAGTAGGGCGGTTCTTC. Translation gives CASSLEGGLVGRFF.

This CDR3 reads CASSSPGGRPYEQYF. CDR3 nucleotide sequence: TGTGCCAGCAGTTCTCCAGGGGGGAGACCCTACGAGCAGTACTTC. The chain employs TRBV6-6 and TRBJ2-7; TRBD1 might be the D (7 bases). This CDR3 spans 15 amino acids. Trimming cost V 4 bases and J 2 bases, with 15 bases left between them. Germline V gives CDR1 MNHNY, CDR2 SVGAGI (reference sequence).

This clone appeared a few times. The rearrangement uses TRBV7-9 and TRBJ1-5; 7 bases fit TRBD1. Trimming cost V 3 bases and J 2 bases; bases outside gene matches: 1. The CDR3 sequence is 14 residues long. Germline CDR1 and CDR2: SEHNR and FQNEAQ (reference sequence). CDR3 coding DNA: TGTGCCAGCAGCTTCGGACAGGGCAATCAGCCCCAGCATTTT. Protein: CASSFGQGNQPQHF.

The chain combines TRBV7-2 with TRBJ1-1, with D unclear. The CDR3 totals 15 residues. V was clipped by 4 bases and J by 2 bases, with 14 bases between them. CDR1 SGHTA and CDR2 FQGNSA come from the germline V gene. The CDR3 DNA follows: TGTGCCAGCAGCTCGGCCGGGAGCCGTAACACTGAAGCTTTCTTT. Translating gives CASSSAGSRNTEAFF.

This chain joins TRBV21-1 and TRBJ2-7; TRBD2 reflects the table's D call only, with no check against the DNA. TRBV21-1 is assigned pseudogene status. The CDR3 runs 18 residues. The DNA of the CDR3 is TGTGCCAGCAGCAAAGTGTCAAGCGGGAGTAATGCGTCCTACGAGCAGTACTTC. This encodes CASSKVSSGSNASYEQYF.

The chain uses TRBV5-1 and TRBJ1-1; D gene uncertain. The CDR3 is 14 amino acids. V gave up 3 bases and J gave up 4 bases, with 13 bases separating them. Germline CDR1 reads SGHRS; CDR2 reads YFSETQ. The CDR3 region is CASSYGGPGTEAFF. In DNA form, the CDR3 reads TGCGCCAGCAGCTATGGAGGTCCAGGCACTGAAGCTTTCTTT.

The sample holds one count of this clone. V gene TRBV7-2 combines with J gene TRBJ2-1; TRBD2 agrees at 9 bases. Losses at the gene ends were 5 bases for V and 4 bases for J; bases not matched to a gene: 9. Germline CDR1 and CDR2: SGHTA and FQGNSA. The length of the CDR3 is 16 residues. This chain's CDR3 is CASSHESSGGYNEQFF. The DNA for the CDR3 is TGTGCCAGCAGCCACGAAAGTAGCGGGGGATACAATGAGCAGTTCTTC.

The genes are TRBV29-1 and TRBJ2-7; D is perhaps TRBD1 (6 bases). The germline CDR1 and CDR2 sequences are SQVTM and ANQGSEA. The CDR3 spans 12 residues. The V and J ends lost 7 bases and 1 base respectively, with 11 bases between them. CDR3 DNA sequence: TGCAGCGCCCAAGGACAGTCCTACGAGCAGTACTTC. Protein sequence: CSAQGQSYEQYF.

The chain has TRBV30 and TRBJ2-7; 10 bases fit TRBD1. V shed 5 bases and J 7 bases; nucleotides not matched to a gene: 8. This CDR3 is built from 13 residues. Germline CDR1 and CDR2: GTSNPN and SVGIG (reference sequence). The CDR3 DNA follows: TGTGCCTGGGCCCGGGACAGGGGCCGGGAGCAGTACTTC. This sequence encodes CAWARDRGREQYF.

A remark on this clone: A read error may account for a junction end that differs from germline. The chain links TRBV7-7 to TRBJ2-1; the D is unclear. This CDR3 has 10 amino acids. The V gene's germline CDR1 is SSHAT and CDR2 FNYEAQ (reference sequence). CDR3 residues: CASRSNEQFF. Here the CDR3 DNA reads TGTGCTAGCAGAAGTAATGAGCAGTTCTTC. Full variable domain (outside the CDR3, taken from reference TRBV7-7 and TRBJ2-1): GAGVSQSPRYKVTKRGQDVTLRCDPISSHATLYWYQQALGQGPEFLTYFNYEAQPDKSGLPSDRFSAERPEGSISTLTIQRTEQRDSAMYRCASRSNEQFFGPGTRLTVL.

This sequence joins TRBV10-3 and TRBJ2-3, with 13 bases lining up with TRBD2. J was trimmed by 1 base and V by 6 bases; bases with no gene match: 4. The CDR3 length is 16 residues. CDR1 and CDR2 from the germline V gene are ENHRY and SYGVKD. CDR3 in DNA: TGTGCCATCAGGCCGGGACTAGCGGGGCGCACAGATACGCAGTATTTT. It translates to CAIRPGLAGRTDTQYF.

The rearrangement joins TRBV18 to TRBJ1-5, with D unclear. The V end was cut by 2 bases, the J end by 4 bases, with 12 bases between. This CDR3 is built from 15 residues. The germline CDR1 and CDR2 sequences are KGHSH and LQKENI. The CDR3 region is CASSPSAGWNQPQHF. Written as DNA, the CDR3 is TGTGCCAGCTCACCATCGGCAGGCTGGAATCAGCCCCAGCATTTT.

The J gene is TRBJ2-1, the V gene TRBV15; possible D gene TRBD2, 6 bases. Germline CDR1 and CDR2: LNHNV and YYDKDF (reference sequence). The V end was cut by 4 bases, the J end by 9 bases, with 22 bases between. The CDR3 contains 16 residues. The CDR3 sequence is CATSKGAGSGSGEQFF. The CDR3 DNA is TGTGCCACCAGCAAGGGCGCGGGGAGTGGCTCGGGTGAGCAGTTCTTC.

The chain couples TRBV25-1 to TRBJ1-3; unclear D gene. The CDR3 is made up of 15 amino acids. The germline gives CDR1 MGHDK, CDR2 SYGVNS. V gave up 3 bases and J gave up 0 bases, with 9 bases separating them. CDR3 nucleotides: TGTGCCAGCAGTGAGTCACAAATCTCTGGAAACACCATATATTTT. This sequence encodes CASSESQISGNTIYF.

The chain employs TRBV10-2 and TRBJ2-3, with D possibly TRBD2 on 5 matching bases. This CDR3 contains 14 residues. CDR1 WSHSY and CDR2 SAAADI come from the germline V gene. V lost 6 bases and J 1 base, leaving 11 bases between the germline ends. CDR3 sequence (DNA): TGCGCCAGCAGGGACTTGCACGGCACAGATACGCAGTATTTT. This gives the protein CASRDLHGTDTQYF.

The V and J genes are TRBV29-1 and TRBJ2-3; 12 positions match TRBD2. The germline CDR1 and CDR2 sequences are SQVTM and ANQGSEA. The CDR3 consists of 15 residues. The V and J ends lost 7 bases and 3 bases, in that order; junction bases with no gene match: 8. CDR3 DNA sequence: TGCAGCGCCGGACTAGCGGGACGGACTACAGATACGCAGTATTTT. Its translation: CSAGLAGRTTDTQYF.

V is TRBV20-1 and J is TRBJ2-1, with D unclear. The V gene lost 3 bases and the J gene lost 9 bases, with 9 bases spanning the gap. Germline-derived CDR1 and CDR2 are DFQATT and SNEGSKA (reference sequence). This CDR3 region has 11 residues. The CDR3 loop reads CSASMGSEQFF. The DNA for the CDR3 is TGCAGTGCTAGTATGGGAAGTGAGCAGTTCTTC.

V and J are TRBV7-2 and TRBJ2-2; the match to TRBD2 covers 10 bases. In germline, CDR1 is SGHTA, CDR2 FQGNSA. This CDR3 has 15 amino acids. After removal of 5 bases from V and 7 bases from J, the junction contained 7 bases not matched to a gene. This CDR3 reads CASSLYSGRSGELFF. CDR3 DNA: TGTGCCAGCAGCCTCTATAGCGGGAGGAGCGGGGAGCTGTTTTTT.

This chain links TRBV28 with TRBJ2-7; 8 nucleotides align to TRBD2. This CDR3 region has 12 residues. Unmatched junction bases numbered 3, after V lost 5 bases and J lost 6 bases. Germline CDR1 reads MDHEN; CDR2 reads SYDVKM. In DNA, the CDR3 is TGTGCCAGCAGTGGACTAGCTCGCGAGCAGTACTTC. Translating it yields CASSGLAREQYF. Complete variable domain (other parts from reference TRBV28 and TRBJ2-7): DVKVTQSSRYLVKRTGEKVFLECVQDMDHENMFWYRQDPGLGLRLIYFSYDVKMKEKGDIPEGYSVSREKKERFSLILESASTNQTSMYLCASSGLAREQYFGPGTRLTVT.

The CDR3 region is CASSPNSPGTQYF. In DNA, the CDR3 is TGTGCCAGCTCACCAAACAGTCCTGGGACCCAGTACTTC. V usage is TRBV18 and J usage is TRBJ2-5, with D unclear. The CDR3 runs 13 residues. CDR1 is KGHSH, CDR2 LQKENI, per germline. The V end lost 2 bases, the J end lost 7 bases, and 11 bases lay between the germline ends.

Written as DNA, the CDR3 is TGTGCCAGCAGCTTAGCGACACGTAGGGGCAATCAGCCCCAGCATTTT. Its translation is CASSLATRRGNQPQHF. The genes are TRBV7-8 and TRBJ1-5; D remains unclear. The CDR3 spans 16 residues. With 0 bases removed from V and 2 bases from J, the gap between germline ends came to 11 bases. Germline loops: CDR1 SGHVS, CDR2 FQNEAQ.

V usage is TRBV28 and J usage is TRBJ2-5, with D possibly matching TRBD1 (6 bases). Germline loops: CDR1 MDHEN, CDR2 SYDVKM. The CDR3 runs 13 residues. Between the trimmed V and J ends, which lost 6 bases and 4 bases, there was a span of 12 bases. The CDR3 loop reads CASRPQGIETQYF. The DNA of the CDR3 is TGTGCCAGCAGACCACAGGGTATAGAGACCCAGTACTTC.

The V and J genes are TRBV30 and TRBJ1-4, with D unclear. Trimming shortened V by 1 base and J by 5 bases, and 11 bases separated the two germline ends. The germline V gene has CDR1 GTSNPN and CDR2 SVGIG (reference sequence). The CDR3 is 14 residues long. In DNA form, the CDR3 reads TGTGCCTGGAGTGCTGGCATCTGGAATGAAAAACTGTTTTTT. Translation: CAWSAGIWNEKLFF.

The chain carries TRBV18 and TRBJ2-1; TRBD1 aligns across 8 bases. The V segment lost 1 base and the J segment 9 bases; nucleotides outside the gene matches: 8. Germline loops: CDR1 KGHSH, CDR2 LQKENI. This CDR3 has 15 residues. The CDR3 DNA reads TGTGCCAGCTCACCACGGTCTTTGGGGACAGGTGAGCAGTTCTTC. Amino acid sequence: CASSPRSLGTGEQFF. Looking up the rest from reference TRBV18 and TRBJ2-1 gives the full variable domain: NAGVMQNPRHLVRRRGQEARLRCSPMKGHSHVYWYRQLPEEGLKFMVYLQKENIIDESGMPKERFSAEFPKEGPSILRIQQVVRGDSAAYFCASSPRSLGTGEQFFGPGTRLTVL.

The chain carries TRBV4-2 and TRBJ1-2, with unresolved D. V was cut by 1 base and J by 8 bases, with 8 bases left in between. Germline V gene data show CDR1 as LGHNA and CDR2 as YNFKEQ. This CDR3 is 12 amino acids long. CDR3 in DNA: TGTGCCAGCAGCCAAGGGGCGGGGGGCTACACCTTC. Its translation: CASSQGAGGYTF.

This sequence joins TRBV15 and TRBJ2-1; 9 nucleotides line up with TRBD2. The CDR3 is 17 residues long. V shed 0 bases and J 6 bases; nucleotides not matched to a gene: 9. Germline assignment: CDR1 LNHNV and CDR2 YYDKDF (reference sequence). The CDR3 protein is CATSRDRRASGINEQFF. Written as DNA, the CDR3 is TGTGCCACCAGCAGAGATCGCCGAGCTAGCGGGATCAATGAGCAGTTCTTC.

The chain has TRBV4-3 and TRBJ2-4; 13 bases align to TRBD2. The germline CDR1 and CDR2 sequences are LGHNA and YSLEER. This CDR3 has 18 residues. V lost 4 bases to trimming and J lost 4 bases; unmatched junction nucleotides: 10. CDR3: CASSPTLATSGRKNIQYF. For the CDR3, the DNA is TGCGCCAGCAGCCCGACCCTCGCGACTAGCGGGAGGAAAAACATTCAGTACTTC.

This chain joins TRBV19 and TRBJ2-7; D remains unclear. Germline loops: CDR1 LNHDA, CDR2 SQIVND (reference sequence). The CDR3 spans 13 residues. The V end lost 10 bases, the J end lost 2 bases, and 15 bases lay between the germline ends. CDR3 in amino acids: CATRQGYPYEQYF. The CDR3 nucleotides are TGTGCCACGCGGCAAGGGTACCCCTACGAGCAGTACTTC.